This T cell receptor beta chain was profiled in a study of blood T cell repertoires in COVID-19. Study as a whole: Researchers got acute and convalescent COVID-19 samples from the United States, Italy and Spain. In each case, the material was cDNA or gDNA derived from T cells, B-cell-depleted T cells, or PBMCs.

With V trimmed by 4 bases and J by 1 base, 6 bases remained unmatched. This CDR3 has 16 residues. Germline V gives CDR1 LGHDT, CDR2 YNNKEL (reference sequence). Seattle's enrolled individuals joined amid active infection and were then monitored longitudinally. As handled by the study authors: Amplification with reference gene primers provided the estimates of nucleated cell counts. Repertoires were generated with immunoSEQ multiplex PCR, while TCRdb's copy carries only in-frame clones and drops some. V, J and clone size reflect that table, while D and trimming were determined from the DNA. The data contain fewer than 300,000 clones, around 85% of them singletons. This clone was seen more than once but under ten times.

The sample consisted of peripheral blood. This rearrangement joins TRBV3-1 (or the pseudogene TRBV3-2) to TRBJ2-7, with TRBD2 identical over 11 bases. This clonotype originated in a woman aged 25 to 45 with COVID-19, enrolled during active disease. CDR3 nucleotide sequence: TGTGCCAGCAGCCTTACGACTAGCGGGGATTCCTACGAGCAGTACTTC. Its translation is CASSLTTSGDSYEQYF.